This T cell receptor (beta chain) is drawn from a study of T cell clonality in common variable immunodeficiency. General study findings and limits: Authors noted CVID clonality's cause needs subpopulation repertoire sequencing. Fewer TCRbeta clones were shared among CVID subjects than controls. Patient heterogeneity in the CVID cohort limited correlations between repertoire features and clinical complications. Common variable immunodeficiency TCR beta sequences reportedly had fewer deletions and N-nucleotide insertions.

The protocol was immunoSEQ multiplex PCR, while the TCRdb copy is restricted to in-frame clones and leaves out a portion. The sample contains over 30,000 clones, none of them singletons. V shed 2 bases and J shed 6 bases, with 16 bases lying between them. This CDR3 comprises 16 residues. Germline V gives CDR1 MNHNS, CDR2 SASEGT. This clone was found many times. The target antigen is unknown. The sequence runs out 3 residues before the end of the CDR3; the remainder is reconstructed from the germline J gene. The sequence was collected from a human donor with common variable immunodeficiency. The chain couples TRBV6-1 to TRBJ2-2, with D perhaps TRBD2 (6 bases). Sequenced input: peripheral blood mononuclear cells. CDR3 bases read: TGTGCCAGCAGTGAAAGCGGAGGGTTAGGAGCCGGGGAG. Translated: CASSESGGLGAGE. The CDR3, in full, reads CASSESGGLGAGELFF.